These 8 T cell receptor beta chains came from one sample sequenced in a study of OX40 agonist ivuxolimab in advanced cancers. Library method: the immunoSEQ multiplex PCR assay. The table was pulled from immuneACCESS by TCRdb, which kept in-frame rearrangements only. Such tables lose some clones; where checked, under half of the loss comes from unresolved V genes, and the rest has no known cause. This sample holds approximately 65,000 clones; 86% were observed only once. The ten largest clones represent around 1% of the sample. The sequencing used CD4+ or CD8+ T cells sorted from blood, collected in a trial of the OX40 agonist ivuxolimab. These receptors were collected from an adult with an advanced solid tumor such as melanoma, head and neck, liver or kidney cancer.

This clone was seen only once. The chain carries TRBV4-3 and TRBJ2-1; the D is unclear. Germline CDR1 and CDR2: LGHNA and YSLEER. There are 16 residues in the CDR3. Trimming shortened V by 4 bases and J by 2 bases, and 15 bases separated the two germline ends. The CDR3: CASSLSSREPYNEQFF. As DNA, the CDR3 is TGCGCCAGCAGCCTTAGTTCTAGGGAACCCTACAATGAGCAGTTCTTC.

This chain connects TRBV5-4 to TRBJ2-1, with D perhaps TRBD1 (6 bases). V was trimmed by 5 bases and J by 5 bases, leaving 17 bases between them. The length of the CDR3 is 15 residues. CDR1 is SGHNT and CDR2 is YYREEE in the germline V gene (reference sequence). The CDR3 DNA is TGTGCCAGCAGGCCCCGACCCCAGGGGCACAATGAGCAGTTCTTC. It specifies CASRPRPQGHNEQFF.

The genes are TRBV5-1 and TRBJ1-2; 10 bases match TRBD1. The CDR3 runs 15 residues. The germline gives CDR1 SGHRS, CDR2 YFSETQ. After removal of 4 bases from V and 4 bases from J, the junction contained 7 bases not matched to a gene. The CDR3 region is CASSNSGQGRYGYTF. The CDR3 nucleotides read TGCGCCAGCAGCAATTCGGGACAGGGGCGCTATGGCTACACCTTC. Full variable domain (outside the CDR3, taken from reference TRBV5-1 and TRBJ1-2): KAGVTQTPRYLIKTRGQQVTLSCSPISGHRSVSWYQQTPGQGLQFLFEYFSETQRNKGNFPGRFSGRQFSNSRSEMNVSTLELGDSALYLCASSNSGQGRYGYTFGSGTRLTVV.

The chain combines TRBV10-3 with TRBJ2-1; D is undetermined. Trimming took off 6 bases at V and 9 bases at J, with 18 bases between the two ends. CDR3 size: 14 residues. The germline V gene encodes CDR1 ENHRY and CDR2 SYGVKD. CDR3 protein: CAIRSGPQAAEQFF. The CDR3 DNA is TGTGCCATCAGGTCCGGGCCCCAGGCCGCTGAGCAGTTCTTC.

V and J are TRBV7-9 and TRBJ1-5, with TRBD1 as a possible D gene (6 bases). V lost 7 bases, J lost 2 bases, and 9 bases lay in between. The germline V gene has CDR1 SEHNR and CDR2 FQNEAQ (reference sequence). CDR3 length equals 13 residues. CDR3 nucleotides: TGTGCCAGCATGAAGGGGGGCAATCAGCCCCAGCATTTT. Amino acids: CASMKGGNQPQHF. The full variable domain, with the rest looked up from reference TRBV7-9 and TRBJ1-5, is DTGVSQNPRHKITKRGQNVTFRCDPISEHNRLYWYRQTLGQGPEFLTYFQNEAQLEKSRLLSDRFSAERPKGSFSTLEIQRTEQGDSAMYLCASMKGGNQPQHFGDGTRLSIL.

By sample share, this clone is medium-sized. This sequence joins TRBV7-6 and TRBJ2-1; no firm D call. The length of the CDR3 is 14 residues. Trimming took 5 bases from V and 3 from J, leaving 11 bases between them. Per germline, CDR1 SGHVS and CDR2 FNYEAQ. The CDR3 loop is CASSNWTSYNEQFF. CDR3 in DNA: TGTGCCAGCAGCAACTGGACGAGCTACAATGAGCAGTTCTTC.

V gene TRBV9 combines with J gene TRBJ1-1; D not resolved. The germline gives CDR1 SGDLS, CDR2 YYNGEE. Trimming took 4 bases from V and 1 from J, leaving 8 bases between them. CDR3 length: 13 amino acids. CDR3 sequence (DNA): TGTGCCAGCAGCAATAGTAGGAACACTGAAGCTTTCTTT. Its protein product is CASSNSRNTEAFF.

The rearrangement uses TRBV29-1 and TRBJ1-2, with D tentatively TRBD1 (5 bases). This CDR3 spans 11 amino acids. CDR1 SQVTM and CDR2 ANQGSEA come from the germline V gene. V was pared by 4 bases and J by 12 bases, with 15 bases between. This CDR3 reads CSVGSQGDHTF. The CDR3 DNA follows: TGCAGCGTTGGTAGTCAGGGAGACCACACCTTC.